Below are 14 T cell receptor beta chains sequenced from a single sample in a study of blood T cell repertoires in COVID-19. Method: immunoSEQ multiplex PCR; TCRdb's copy keeps in-frame clones and lacks some. This repertoire shows 240,000 or so clones, approximately 85% found once; its top ten account for around 2.1%. Sequencing was done on a sample of PBMCs or T cells enriched from blood (not recorded which). Source of these receptors: a woman aged 45-65 years who had recovered from COVID-19.

The rearrangement joins TRBV5-5 to TRBJ1-6; 9 bases line up with TRBD1. Germline-derived CDR1 and CDR2 are SGHKS and YYEKEE (reference sequence). V shed 4 bases, J shed 7 bases, and the junction held 3 bases outside the gene matches. CDR3 length: 14 amino acids. CDR3 nucleotide sequence: TGTGCCAGCAGCCGGGACAGGGTAAATTCACCCCTCCACTTT. It encodes CASSRDRVNSPLHF. Full variable domain (rest looked up from reference TRBV5-5 and TRBJ1-6): DAGVTQSPTHLIKTRGQQVTLRCSPISGHKSVSWYQQVLGQGPQFIFQYYEKEERGRGNFPDRFSARQFPNYSSELNVNALLLGDSALYLCASSRDRVNSPLHFGNGTRLTVT.

The rearrangement links TRBV28 to TRBJ1-5, with 8 bases that match TRBD1. The CDR3 spans 13 residues. Germline V gene sequence: CDR1 MDHEN, CDR2 SYDVKM. V shed 7 bases, J shed 2 bases, and the junction held 1 base outside the gene matches. The CDR3 sequence is CASTDRGNQPQHF. Written as DNA, the CDR3 is TGTGCCAGCACGGACAGGGGCAATCAGCCCCAGCATTTT.

In regard to this clone: The junction departs from the called germline gene at one end, perhaps through a read error. The rearrangement links TRBV6-1 to TRBJ1-4, with 11 nucleotides matching TRBD1. This CDR3 contains 15 residues. Germline V gene sequence: CDR1 MNHNS, CDR2 SASEGT. The CDR3 region is CASREGGQGGEKLFF. The CDR3 bases are TGTGCCAGCAGGGAAGGGGGACAGGGGGGTGAAAAACTGTTTTTT.

This rearrangement joins TRBV13 to TRBJ2-1; 16 nucleotides agree with TRBD2. This CDR3 has 17 residues. J was trimmed by 8 bases and V by 1 base; bases with no gene match: 5. Germline V gives CDR1 PRHDT, CDR2 FYEKMQ (reference sequence). The CDR3 sequence is CASSLEGLAGGPDEQFF. In DNA form, the CDR3 reads TGTGCCAGCAGCTTAGAGGGACTAGCGGGAGGGCCGGATGAGCAGTTCTTC. The variable domain in full, with the rest retrieved from reference TRBV13 and TRBJ2-1, is AAGVIQSPRHLIKEKRETATLKCYPIPRHDTVYWYQQGPGQDPQFLISFYEKMQSDKGSIPDRFSAQQFSDYHSELNMSSLELGDSALYFCASSLEGLAGGPDEQFFGPGTRLTVL.

CDR3 bases: TGTGCCAGCAGCCAAGGCCGGGGGGTCACCGGGGAGCTGTTTTTT. It specifies CASSQGRGVTGELFF. The chain has TRBV3-1 (or the pseudogene TRBV3-2) and TRBJ2-2; 7 bases map to TRBD2. The CDR3 runs to 15 residues. The J segment lost 4 bases and the V segment lost 1 base, leaving 3 bases of the junction unmatched. The germline gives CDR1 LGHDT, CDR2 YNNKEL (reference sequence).

The V gene is TRBV6-2 or TRBV6-3, the J gene TRBJ2-3, with D possibly being TRBD2 (5 bases). Per the germline V gene, CDR1 is MNHEY and CDR2 is SVGEGT. Trimming pared 5 bases from V and 0 bases from J, leaving 12 bases between. This CDR3 is 15 amino acids long. The CDR3 DNA is TGTGCCAGCAGTCCAGCGGACCGAAGCACAGATACGCAGTATTTT. It codes for CASSPADRSTDTQYF.

In its sample, this clone was seen a few times. This chain joins TRBV6-5 and TRBJ1-5; D is perhaps TRBD1 (6 bases). The germline gives CDR1 MNHEY, CDR2 SVGAGI. This CDR3 spans 14 amino acids. Trimming stripped 5 bases from V and 5 bases from J, with 13 bases between. The CDR3 DNA follows: TGTGCCAGCAGTACACGACAGGCTTATCAGCCCCAGCATTTT. Its protein product is CASSTRQAYQPQHF.

This sequence joins TRBV19 and TRBJ2-3; possibly TRBD2 for D (6 bases). CDR3 size: 15 residues. V was shortened by 0 bases and J by 6 bases, with 13 bases between the two germline ends. CDR1 LNHDA and CDR2 SQIVND come from the germline V gene (reference sequence). The CDR3 DNA reads TGTGCCAGTAGTATAGAGGGGGGTTGGGCCGATACGCAGTATTTT. Amino acids: CASSIEGGWADTQYF.

The chain couples TRBV15 to TRBJ2-2; 8 bases are a match to TRBD1. The CDR3 runs 16 residues. The junction had 10 bases not matched to a gene; V was cut back by 8 bases and J by 2 bases. CDR1 and CDR2 (germline): LNHNV, YYDKDF (reference sequence). The CDR3 is CATRLDRGFNTGELFF. The CDR3 DNA follows: TGTGCCACCCGGCTTGACAGGGGATTTAACACCGGGGAGCTGTTTTTT.

This chain connects TRBV15 to TRBJ1-6, with unresolved D. Germline values: CDR1 LNHNV, CDR2 YYDKDF (reference sequence). CDR3 size: 18 residues. The V end lost 4 bases, the J end lost 0 bases, and 16 bases lay between the germline ends. In DNA form, the CDR3 reads TGTGCCACCAGCACCCAACTAAATCGGGACTCCTATAATTCACCCCTCCACTTT. This gives the protein CATSTQLNRDSYNSPLHF.

This sequence joins TRBV30 and TRBJ2-3, with unresolved D. From germline, CDR1 is GTSNPN and CDR2 SVGIG (reference sequence). The length of the CDR3 is 12 residues. Deletions cut 2 bases from V and 3 bases from J, with 6 bases between. CDR3 coding DNA: TGTGCCTGGAGTTGGCAGACAGATACGCAGTATTTT. This translates into CAWSWQTDTQYF.

The CDR3 protein is CASSIFGRFAGYTF. In DNA form, the CDR3 reads TGTGCCAGTAGTATATTTGGGCGTTTCGCTGGCTACACCTTC. The chain links TRBV19 to TRBJ1-2, with D unresolved. V lost 2 bases to trimming and J lost 7 bases, with 14 bases between them. The CDR3 spans 14 residues. Germline V gives CDR1 LNHDA, CDR2 SQIVND (reference sequence).

The chain carries TRBV5-4 and TRBJ2-3, with 8 bases lining up with TRBD2. J lost 2 bases, V lost 4 bases, and 9 bases had no gene match. CDR1 is SGHNT and CDR2 is YYREEE in the germline V gene (reference sequence). The CDR3 has 16 residues. This CDR3 is CASSLGAGELTDTQYF. The DNA for the CDR3 is TGTGCCAGCAGCCTAGGAGCGGGGGAGCTCACAGATACGCAGTATTTT.

The chain joins TRBV7-2 to TRBJ2-7; TRBD1 is a possible D gene (5 bases). The germline V and J ends were trimmed by 8 bases and 2 bases, with 16 bases remaining between them. The CDR3 length is 14 residues. The germline V gene has CDR1 SGHTA and CDR2 FQGNSA. This CDR3 reads CASGPWGFTYEQYF. CDR3 nucleotide sequence: TGTGCCAGCGGTCCTTGGGGCTTCACCTACGAGCAGTACTTC.